Included here is one TCR beta chain sequence, with context. Its antigen is unidentified. The data originate from a study of beta chain features in type 1 diabetes. Study information: Investigators examined 107,917,701 sorted cells across all samples. The study, taken as a whole, reports: Within each of all four CD4+ subsets, Type 1 diabetes patients had TCRB CDR3s that were moderately but significantly shorter.

The investigators reverse transcribed all of the isolated RNA, so they sequenced expressed TCRB transcripts. Profiling relied on immunoSEQ multiplex PCR, and the TCRdb table lists in-frame clones only, not all of them. The table records 500,000 to 700,000 clones, around a sixth of them present only once. Sequences were obtained from naive CD4+ T cells from blood. The sequence came from a man aged 18 to 30 in good health.

The CDR3 protein is CAISERGLVYYEQYF. The CDR3 DNA follows: TGTGCCATCAGTGAGAGGGGGCTGGTGTACTACGAGCAGTACTTC. The chain recombines TRBV10-3 with TRBJ2-7; 7 bases are a match to TRBD1. V shed 2 bases, J shed 3 bases, and the junction held 7 bases outside the gene matches. The CDR3 sequence is 15 residues long. CDR1 is ENHRY and CDR2 is SYGVKD in the germline V gene.